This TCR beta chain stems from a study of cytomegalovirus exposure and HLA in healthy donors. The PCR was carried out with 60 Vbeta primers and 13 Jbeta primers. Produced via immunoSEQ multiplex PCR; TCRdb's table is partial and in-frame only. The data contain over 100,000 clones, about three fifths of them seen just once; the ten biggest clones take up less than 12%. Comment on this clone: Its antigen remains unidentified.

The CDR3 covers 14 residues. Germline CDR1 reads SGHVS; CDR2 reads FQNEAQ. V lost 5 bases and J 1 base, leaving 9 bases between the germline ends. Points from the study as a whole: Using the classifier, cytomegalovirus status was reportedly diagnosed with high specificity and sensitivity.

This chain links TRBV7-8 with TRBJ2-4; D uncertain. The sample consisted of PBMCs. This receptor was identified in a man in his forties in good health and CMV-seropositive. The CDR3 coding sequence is TGTGCCAGCAGCCCGCGGTTGGCCAAAAACATTCAGTACTTC. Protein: CASSPRLAKNIQYF.